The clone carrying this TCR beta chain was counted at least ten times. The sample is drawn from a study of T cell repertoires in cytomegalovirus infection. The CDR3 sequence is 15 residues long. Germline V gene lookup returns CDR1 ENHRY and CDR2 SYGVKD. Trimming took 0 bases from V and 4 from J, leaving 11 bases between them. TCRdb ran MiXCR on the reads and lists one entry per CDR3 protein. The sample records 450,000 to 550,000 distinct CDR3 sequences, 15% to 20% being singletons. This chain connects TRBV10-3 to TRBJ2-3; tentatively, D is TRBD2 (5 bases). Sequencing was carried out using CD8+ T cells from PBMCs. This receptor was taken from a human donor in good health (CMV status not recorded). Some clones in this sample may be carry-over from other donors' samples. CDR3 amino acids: CAISESRARSDTQYF. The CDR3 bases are TGTGCCATCAGTGAGTCGCGGGCTAGATCAGATACGCAGTATTTT.